A single sample gave rise to the 26 T cell receptor beta chains below, sequenced in a study of Graves' ophthalmopathy and Graves' hyperthyroidism. The authors amplified TCR beta CDR3 regions from RNA transcripts. An initial RT-PCR round employing HTBI primers preceded a second-round multiplex PCR. TCRdb itself ran the multiplex PCR reads through MiXCR, one entry per CDR3 protein. Of 400,000 or so distinct CDR3 sequences in the sample, approximately 15% are singletons; the top ten hold roughly 7%. The sequencing sample was made of peripheral blood. These receptors were taken from a young woman with stable Graves' hyperthyroidism.

The chain carries TRBV5-4 and TRBJ1-2, with D tentatively TRBD1 (5 bases). The germline V gene encodes CDR1 SGHNT and CDR2 YYREEE (reference sequence). This CDR3 comprises 17 residues. Trimming stripped 0 bases from V and 2 bases from J, with 17 bases between. The CDR3 sequence: CASSLAPTDRGNYGYTF. CDR3 coding DNA: TGTGCCAGCAGCTTGGCTCCAACAGACAGAGGAAACTATGGCTACACCTTC.

This chain links TRBV7-8 with TRBJ2-7; 10 nucleotides agree with TRBD1. V shed 5 bases, J shed 0 bases, and the junction held 4 bases outside the gene matches. Per germline, CDR1 SGHVS and CDR2 FQNEAQ. The CDR3 length is 15 residues. The CDR3 DNA sequence: TGTGCCAGCAGCGCCGACAGGGGGCCCTCCTACGAGCAGTACTTC. Translation: CASSADRGPSYEQYF.

Turning to this clonotype: Since a much larger clone is just one base distant, this may be a read error. The chain employs TRBV7-1 and TRBJ1-2, with TRBD1 as a possible D gene (6 bases). TRBV7-1 is identified as an open reading frame with a role that is uncertain. V shed 5 bases and J shed 2 bases, with 30 bases lying between them. The CDR3 is 20 amino acids. Here the CDR3 DNA reads TGTGCCAGCAGCGCAGGGGTTCGGCGTCCGGGGGCCATAATAAACTATGGCTACACCTTC. It codes for CASSAGVRRPGAIINYGYTF.

There are many counts of this clonotype. The rearrangement joins TRBV7-9 to TRBJ2-7; D is perhaps TRBD1 (5 bases). CDR1 and CDR2 from the germline V gene are SEHNR and FQNEAQ (reference sequence). V was clipped by 4 bases and J by 6 bases, with 16 bases between them. This CDR3 has 14 amino acids. This CDR3 reads CASSSQAWGGEQYF. The CDR3 region has the DNA TGTGCCAGCAGCTCACAGGCTTGGGGCGGCGAGCAGTACTTC.

This chain links TRBV24-1 with TRBJ2-7, with no clear D. Trimming took 5 bases from V and 5 from J, leaving 12 bases between them. CDR3 length equals 13 residues. CDR1 and CDR2 from the germline V gene are KGHDR and SFDVKD. The CDR3: CATSGILGDEQYF. For the CDR3, the DNA is TGTGCCACCAGTGGGATATTGGGCGACGAGCAGTACTTC.

Points on this clonotype: A much larger clone differs by one base, so this may be a read error. The chain is built from TRBV20-1 and TRBJ1-2, with a tentative D call TRBD1 (5 bases). Germline V gives CDR1 DFQATT, CDR2 SNEGSKA (reference sequence). This CDR3 has 13 residues. CDR3 nucleotide sequence: TGCAGTGCTATTGCTCAGGGCGGTGGAGGCTGCACCTTC. As protein: CSAIAQGGGGCTF.

This clonotype was seen ten or more times. This sequence joins TRBV6-2 or TRBV6-3 and TRBJ2-7; D is ambiguous. The CDR3 consists of 12 residues. Germline lookup yields CDR1 MNHEY and CDR2 SVGEGT. The V gene lost 8 bases and the J gene lost 2 bases, with 10 bases spanning the gap. The CDR3 loop is CASSIVTYEQYF. CDR3 DNA: TGTGCCAGCTCGATCGTGACCTACGAGCAGTACTTC.

A word on this clonotype: With a much larger clone just one base away, this may be a read error. The chain uses TRBV4-1 and TRBJ1-2, with D possibly matching TRBD1 (6 bases). The CDR3 covers 14 residues. The germline gives CDR1 MGHRA, CDR2 YSYEKL. CDR3 DNA sequence: TGCGCCAGCAGCCAGAGCCCCTTACTTGGGGGCTACAGCTTC. Translated: CASSQSPLLGGYSF.

Ten or more counts support this clonotype. The V call is TRBV11-1, the J call TRBJ1-1; 9 bases align to TRBD1. Per germline, CDR1 SGHAT and CDR2 FQDESV (reference sequence). The ends lost 6 bases at V and 5 bases at J; junction bases unmatched: 13. CDR3 length equals 16 residues. The CDR3 bases are TGTGCCAGCAGAGCCCCGACAGGGGGAAGGCGAACTGAAGCTTTCTTT. Residues: CASRAPTGGRRTEAFF.

At least ten counts were recorded for this clonotype. The chain is built from TRBV2 and TRBJ1-5; possible D gene TRBD1, 5 bases. Between the trimmed V and J ends, which lost 7 bases and 3 bases, there was a span of 13 bases. Germline V gives CDR1 SNHLY, CDR2 FYNNEI. This CDR3 comprises 14 residues. CDR3 protein: CASKEEGFNQPQHF. CDR3 bases: TGTGCCAGCAAGGAGGAGGGGTTCAATCAGCCCCAGCATTTT.

The V gene is TRBV6-2 or TRBV6-3, the J gene TRBJ2-6; D gene uncertain. CDR1 is MNHEY and CDR2 is SVGEGT in the germline V gene. The CDR3 sequence is 17 residues long. V was cut by 4 bases and J by 0 bases, with 13 bases left in between. CDR3 in amino acids: CASSSIRRYSGANVLTF. The CDR3 nucleotides are TGTGCCAGCAGTTCCATTCGACGGTACTCTGGGGCCAACGTCCTGACTTTC.

In its sample, this clonotype was seen many times. J is TRBJ1-2 and V is TRBV12-3 or TRBV12-4, with D uncertain. This CDR3 has 13 residues. V was pared by 5 bases and J by 0 bases, with 7 bases between. The CDR3 region has the DNA TGTGCCAGCAGTCTCGAAGCTAACTATGGCTACACCTTC. Protein product: CASSLEANYGYTF.

The chain links TRBV6-1 to TRBJ2-5; D gene unclear. Germline-derived CDR1 and CDR2 are MNHNS and SASEGT. The CDR3 consists of 11 residues. Trimming pared 4 bases from V and 10 bases from J, leaving 10 bases between. CDR3 DNA sequence: TGTGCCAGCAGTGGGAAAGAGGTCCAGTACTTC. This codes for CASSGKEVQYF.

This clonotype was seen a few times. This chain joins TRBV24-1 and TRBJ1-2, with D possibly matching TRBD1 (5 bases). Germline V gene data show CDR1 as KGHDR and CDR2 as SFDVKD. This CDR3 has 14 residues. V was shortened by 4 bases and J by 4 bases, with 12 bases between the two germline ends. The CDR3 DNA reads as TGTGCCACCAGTGACCGACAGAAAAGCTATGGCTACACCTTC. Its translation is CATSDRQKSYGYTF.

V usage is TRBV20-1 and J usage is TRBJ2-5, with 11 bases lining up with TRBD1. Unmatched junction bases numbered 4, after V lost 3 bases and J lost 1 base. The germline gives CDR1 DFQATT, CDR2 SNEGSKA (reference sequence). The CDR3 spans 15 residues. The DNA for the CDR3 is TGCAGTGCTAGTACCGGGACAGGGGGCCAAGAGACCCAGTACTTC. This codes for CSASTGTGGQETQYF.

The V gene is TRBV12-3 or TRBV12-4, the J gene TRBJ1-5, with a tentative D call TRBD1 (6 bases). CDR3 size: 14 residues. Trimming removed 2 bases at V and 9 bases at J, with 14 bases between. CDR3 bases: TGTGCCAGCAGTTTATCTGGCAGGGGAAGGCCCCAGCATTTT. It encodes CASSLSGRGRPQHF.

The chain employs TRBV6-1 and TRBJ1-1; TRBD1 is a possible D gene (5 bases). Germline V gene data show CDR1 as MNHNS and CDR2 as SASEGT. The V end lost 3 bases, the J end lost 8 bases, and 16 bases lay between the germline ends. The CDR3 loop spans 14 amino acids. The CDR3 reads CASSDSTGGYEAFF. The CDR3, as DNA: TGTGCCAGCAGTGATTCTACGGGGGGATACGAAGCTTTCTTT.

The sample holds many counts of this clonotype. This chain uses TRBV12-3 or TRBV12-4 with TRBJ1-1; D gene uncertain. V was clipped by 6 bases and J by 6 bases, with 11 bases between them. The CDR3 extends over 12 amino acids. CDR3 sequence reads: CASSRGGAEAFF. The CDR3 region has the DNA TGTGCCAGCAGCCGAGGAGGTGCTGAAGCTTTCTTT.

In this sample, this clonotype turned up many times. The CDR3 coding sequence is TGCAGCGTTGAAACAGGGGGCGACACTGAAGCTTTCTTT. Protein: CSVETGGDTEAFF. This rearrangement joins TRBV29-1 to TRBJ1-1; 9 nucleotides line up with TRBD1. CDR1 SQVTM and CDR2 ANQGSEA come from the germline V gene. The CDR3 covers 13 residues. V was clipped by 2 bases and J by 3 bases; unmatched bases: 1.

The J gene is TRBJ1-1, the V gene TRBV2, with D possibly being TRBD1 (6 bases). V dropped 6 bases and J dropped 1 base, with 18 bases sitting between them. CDR3 length: 16 residues. Germline V gene lookup returns CDR1 SNHLY and CDR2 FYNNEI. The CDR3 region has the DNA TGTGCCAGCAGCCTCTGGGGGGGCAGTGGGAACACTGAAGCTTTCTTT. It codes for CASSLWGGSGNTEAFF. Filled out from reference TRBV2 and TRBJ1-1, the complete variable domain reads EPEVTQTPSHQVTQMGQEVILRCVPISNHLYFYWYRQILGQKVEFLVSFYNNEISEKSEIFDDQFSVERPDGSNFTLKIRSTKLEDSAMYFCASSLWGGSGNTEAFFGQGTRLTVV.

Ten or more counts support this clonotype. The chain joins TRBV15 to TRBJ2-7, with D possibly being TRBD1 (5 bases). In germline, CDR1 is LNHNV, CDR2 YYDKDF (reference sequence). The length of the CDR3 is 14 residues. V was trimmed by 6 bases and J by 5 bases, leaving 17 bases between them. CDR3 region: CATSQDRGRHEQYF. The CDR3 DNA is TGTGCCACCAGTCAAGATAGGGGCCGCCACGAGCAGTACTTC.

J is TRBJ2-5 and V is TRBV12-3 or TRBV12-4; TRBD2 matches 13 bases. The CDR3 loop spans 16 amino acids. Trimming cost V 5 bases and J 4 bases; bases outside gene matches: 7. CDR3 residues: CASSGTGLAGLETQYF. CDR3 sequence (DNA): TGTGCCAGCAGTGGAACGGGACTAGCGGGGTTAGAGACCCAGTACTTC.

In this sample, this clonotype turned up many times. V gene TRBV4-1 combines with J gene TRBJ1-2; no definite D call. The CDR3 is 14 residues long. Germline CDR1 MGHRA, CDR2 YSYEKL. The V end was cut by 5 bases, the J end by 2 bases, with 12 bases between. This CDR3 reads CASSSRAQNYGYTF. CDR3 sequence (DNA): TGCGCCAGCAGCAGCCGGGCGCAAAACTATGGCTACACCTTC.

The rearrangement links TRBV14 to TRBJ1-6; D not resolved. The germline gives CDR1 SGHDN, CDR2 FVKESK. This CDR3 is built from 13 residues. Trimming shortened V by 4 bases and J by 8 bases, and 9 bases separated the two germline ends. The CDR3: CASSPLGDSPLHF. The CDR3, as DNA: TGTGCCAGCAGCCCCCTTGGCGATTCACCCCTCCACTTT.

This clonotype was detected ten times or more. V is TRBV28 and J is TRBJ1-5; D is ambiguous. Trimming shortened V by 2 bases and J by 5 bases, and 4 bases separated the two germline ends. The CDR3 is 12 amino acids. In germline, CDR1 is MDHEN, CDR2 SYDVKM. DNA for the CDR3: TGTGCCAGCAGTTTAATGGATCAGCCCCAGCATTTT. Protein product: CASSLMDQPQHF. The whole variable domain, remainder taken from reference TRBV28 and TRBJ1-5, is DVKVTQSSRYLVKRTGEKVFLECVQDMDHENMFWYRQDPGLGLRLIYFSYDVKMKEKGDIPEGYSVSREKKERFSLILESASTNQTSMYLCASSLMDQPQHFGDGTRLSIL.

This clonotype was detected a few times. DNA for the CDR3: TGTGCCAGCTCACCAGGCCTAGGCACCTACGAGCAGTACTTC. It is translated as CASSPGLGTYEQYF. The genes are TRBV18 and TRBJ2-7; unclear D gene. Germline CDR1 is KGHSH and CDR2 is LQKENI. The CDR3 sequence is 14 residues long. Trimming shortened V by 2 bases and J by 2 bases, and 10 bases separated the two germline ends.